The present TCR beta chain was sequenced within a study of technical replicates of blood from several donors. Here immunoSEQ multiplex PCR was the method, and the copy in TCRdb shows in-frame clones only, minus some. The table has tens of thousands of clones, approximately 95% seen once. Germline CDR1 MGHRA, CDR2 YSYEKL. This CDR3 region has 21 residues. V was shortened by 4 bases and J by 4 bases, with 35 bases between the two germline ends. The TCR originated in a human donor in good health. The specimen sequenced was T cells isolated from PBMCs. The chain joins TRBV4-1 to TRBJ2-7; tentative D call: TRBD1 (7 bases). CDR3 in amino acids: CASSPDPSTRQGRRESYEQYF. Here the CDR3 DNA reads TGCGCCAGCAGCCCCGACCCGTCCACTCGACAGGGACGTCGGGAGAGTTACGAGCAGTACTTC.